This T cell receptor (beta chain) is from a study of cytomegalovirus exposure and HLA in healthy donors. Study-level findings and limits: Later analysis identified 15,000 to 20,000 TCR beta sequences associated with HLA alleles, using a false discovery rate threshold of 0.05.

This clone has a single count. Its antigen is unidentified. In the PCR, 60 Vbeta and 13 Jbeta primers were used. This table comes from immunoSEQ multiplex PCR, and its TCRdb copy is limited to in-frame clones, with some not included. The table lists about 120,000 clones, around 70% of them singletons. Trimming removed 4 bases at V and 3 bases at J, with 10 bases between. The CDR3 extends over 13 amino acids. The germline CDR1 and CDR2 sequences are WNHNN and SYGVQD (reference sequence). The sample was PBMCs. This TCR derives from a woman in her late teens or twenties in good health and CMV-seronegative. The chain recombines TRBV10-1 with TRBJ2-7; maybe TRBD2 (6 bases). The CDR3 nucleotides are TGCGCCAGCAGTGCTGGCGGGGTCTACGAGCAGTACTTC. This gives the protein CASSAGGVYEQYF.